This T cell receptor beta chain was observed in a study of HIV-infected patients and healthy controls. Many counts were recorded for this clonotype. TCRdb processed the 5' RACE reads anew with MiXCR; each CDR3 protein has one entry. Among 55,000 to 70,000 distinct CDR3 sequences listed, roughly 21% were seen once. The CDR3 runs 12 residues. Germline lookup yields CDR1 SEHNR and CDR2 FQNEAQ (reference sequence). Between the trimmed V and J ends, which lost 6 bases and 3 bases, there was a span of 6 bases. This TCR derives from a human donor in good health. The chain couples TRBV7-9 to TRBJ1-3; no clear D gene. Sequencing was carried out using CD4+ T cells from blood. The CDR3 region has the DNA TGTGCCAGCAGTAAAGTTGGAAACACCATATATTTT. Its protein product is CASSKVGNTIYF.